This T cell receptor beta chain came from a study of control samples from healthy donors and cancer patients. V dropped 3 bases and J dropped 0; count of bases not matched to a gene: 7. CDR1 KGHSH and CDR2 LQKENI come from the germline V gene. This CDR3 spans 18 amino acids. Using immunoSEQ multiplex PCR, the repertoire was profiled, and TCRdb retains in-frame clones only, with some absent. The repertoire includes roughly 79,000 clones, 75% to 90% of them detected once, and less than 15% sits in the top ten. The sequenced sample was blood. The J gene is TRBJ1-4, the V gene TRBV18; 10 nucleotides line up with TRBD1. This receptor was obtained from a man aged 50 or older in good health. The CDR3 reads CASSPRAGTGATNEKLFF. The CDR3 DNA reads TGTGCCAGCTCACCTCGCGCCGGGACAGGGGCAACTAATGAAAAACTGTTTTTT.